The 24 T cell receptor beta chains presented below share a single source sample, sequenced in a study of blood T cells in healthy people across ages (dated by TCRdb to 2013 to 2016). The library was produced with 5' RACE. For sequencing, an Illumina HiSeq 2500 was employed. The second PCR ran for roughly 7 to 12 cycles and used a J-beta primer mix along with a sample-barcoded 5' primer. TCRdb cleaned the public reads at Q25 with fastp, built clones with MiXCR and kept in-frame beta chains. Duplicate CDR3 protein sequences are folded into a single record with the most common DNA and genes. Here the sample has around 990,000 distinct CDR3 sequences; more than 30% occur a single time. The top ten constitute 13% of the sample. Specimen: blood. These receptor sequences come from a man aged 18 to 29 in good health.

The CDR3 is CASSSSDRPTQYF. CDR3 bases: TGTGCCAGCAGTTCCTCTGACAGGCCGACGCAGTATTTT. This chain uses TRBV7-9 with TRBJ2-3; weak D call: TRBD1 (6 bases). V lost 6 bases, J lost 9 bases, and 16 bases lay in between. This CDR3 region has 13 residues. The germline gives CDR1 SEHNR, CDR2 FQNEAQ (reference sequence).

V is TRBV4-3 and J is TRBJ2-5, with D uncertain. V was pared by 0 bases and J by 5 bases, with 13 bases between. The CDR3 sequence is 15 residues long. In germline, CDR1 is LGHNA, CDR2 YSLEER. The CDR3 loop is CASSQDGGEGETQYF. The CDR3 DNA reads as TGCGCCAGCAGCCAAGATGGTGGGGAAGGGGAGACCCAGTACTTC.

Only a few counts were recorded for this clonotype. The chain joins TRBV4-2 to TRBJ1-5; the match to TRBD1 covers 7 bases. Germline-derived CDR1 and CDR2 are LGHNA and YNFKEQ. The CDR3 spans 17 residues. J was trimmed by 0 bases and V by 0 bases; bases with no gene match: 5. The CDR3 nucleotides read TGTGCCAGCAGCCAAGAGACACAGGGGATTAGCAATCAGCCCCAGCATTTT. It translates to CASSQETQGISNQPQHF.

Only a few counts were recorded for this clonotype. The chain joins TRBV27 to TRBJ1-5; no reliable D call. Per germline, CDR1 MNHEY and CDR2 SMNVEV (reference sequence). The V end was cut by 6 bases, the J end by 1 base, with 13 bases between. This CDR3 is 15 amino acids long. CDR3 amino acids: CASSERVGSNQPQHF. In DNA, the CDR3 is TGTGCCAGCAGCGAGAGAGTAGGGAGCAATCAGCCCCAGCATTTT.

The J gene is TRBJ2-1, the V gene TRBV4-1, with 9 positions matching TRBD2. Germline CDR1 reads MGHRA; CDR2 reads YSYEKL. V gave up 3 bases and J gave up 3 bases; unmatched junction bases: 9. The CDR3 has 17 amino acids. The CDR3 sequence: CASSHARSGGYYNEQFF. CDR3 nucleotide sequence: TGCGCCAGCAGCCACGCCCGGAGCGGGGGGTACTACAATGAGCAGTTCTTC.

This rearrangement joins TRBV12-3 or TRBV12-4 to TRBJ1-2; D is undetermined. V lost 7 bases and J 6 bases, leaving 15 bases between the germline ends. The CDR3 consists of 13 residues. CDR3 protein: CASTLTGWDGYTF. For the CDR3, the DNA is TGTGCCAGCACCCTTACGGGGTGGGATGGCTACACCTTC.

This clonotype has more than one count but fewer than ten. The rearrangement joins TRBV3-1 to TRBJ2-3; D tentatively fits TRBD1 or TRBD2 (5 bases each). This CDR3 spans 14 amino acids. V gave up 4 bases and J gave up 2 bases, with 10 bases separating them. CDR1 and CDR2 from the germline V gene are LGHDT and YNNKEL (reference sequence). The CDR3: CASSPRDHTDTQYF. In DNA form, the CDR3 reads TGTGCCAGCAGCCCCCGGGACCACACAGATACGCAGTATTTT.

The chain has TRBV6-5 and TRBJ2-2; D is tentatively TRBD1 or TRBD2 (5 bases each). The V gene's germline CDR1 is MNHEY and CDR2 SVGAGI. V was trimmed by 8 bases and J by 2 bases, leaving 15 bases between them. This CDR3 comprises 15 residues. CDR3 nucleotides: TGTGCCAGCTGGCCTTCGGGGCGTAACACCGGGGAGCTGTTTTTT. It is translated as CASWPSGRNTGELFF.

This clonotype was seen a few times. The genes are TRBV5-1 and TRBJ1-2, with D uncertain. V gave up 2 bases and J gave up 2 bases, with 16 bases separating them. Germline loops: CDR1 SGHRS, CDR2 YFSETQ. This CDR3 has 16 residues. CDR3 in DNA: TGCGCCAGCAGCTTAAATCCCCGGCAACCAAACTATGGCTACACCTTC. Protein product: CASSLNPRQPNYGYTF.

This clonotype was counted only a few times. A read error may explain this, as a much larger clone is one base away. CDR3 protein: CASSVGLGETQYF. The CDR3, as DNA: TGCGCCAGCAGCGTGGGGCTGGGAGAGACCCAGTACTTC. The chain has TRBV5-1 and TRBJ2-5; possible D gene TRBD1, 5 bases. The V end lost 4 bases, the J end lost 4 bases, and 11 bases lay between the germline ends. CDR1 is SGHRS, CDR2 YFSETQ, per germline. The CDR3 loop spans 13 amino acids.

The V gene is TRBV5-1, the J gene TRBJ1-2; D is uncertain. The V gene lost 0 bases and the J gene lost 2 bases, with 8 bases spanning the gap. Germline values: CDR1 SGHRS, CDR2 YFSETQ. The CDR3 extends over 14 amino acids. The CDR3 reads CASSLGLVNYGYTF. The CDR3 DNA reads TGCGCCAGCAGCTTGGGTCTTGTGAACTATGGCTACACCTTC.

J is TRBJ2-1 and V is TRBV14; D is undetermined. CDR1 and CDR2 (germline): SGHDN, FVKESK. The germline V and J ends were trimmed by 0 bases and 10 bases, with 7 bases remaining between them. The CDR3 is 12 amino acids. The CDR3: CASSQDLTEQFF. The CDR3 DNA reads TGTGCCAGCAGCCAAGATCTTACAGAGCAGTTCTTC.

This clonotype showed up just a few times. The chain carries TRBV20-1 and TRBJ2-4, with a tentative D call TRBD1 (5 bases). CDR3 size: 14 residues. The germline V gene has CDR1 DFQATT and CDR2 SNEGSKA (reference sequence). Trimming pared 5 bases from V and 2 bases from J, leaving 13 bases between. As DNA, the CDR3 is TGCAGTGCTCAGGGCTGGTCGCCCAAAAACATTCAGTACTTC. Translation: CSAQGWSPKNIQYF.

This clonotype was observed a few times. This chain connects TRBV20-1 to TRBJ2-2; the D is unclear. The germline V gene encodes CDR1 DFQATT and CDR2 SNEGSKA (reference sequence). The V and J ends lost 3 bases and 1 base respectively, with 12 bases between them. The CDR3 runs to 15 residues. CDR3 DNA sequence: TGCAGTGCTAGGTTCGCAGGAGAGAACACCGGGGAGCTGTTTTTT. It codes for CSARFAGENTGELFF.

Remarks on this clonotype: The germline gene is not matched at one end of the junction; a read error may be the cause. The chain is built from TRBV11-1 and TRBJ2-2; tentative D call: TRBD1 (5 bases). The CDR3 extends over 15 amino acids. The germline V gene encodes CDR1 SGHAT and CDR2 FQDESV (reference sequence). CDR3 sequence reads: CASSLERGFPGELFF. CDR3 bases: TGTGCCAGTAGCTTAGAAAGGGGATTCCCCGGGGAGCTGTTTTTT.

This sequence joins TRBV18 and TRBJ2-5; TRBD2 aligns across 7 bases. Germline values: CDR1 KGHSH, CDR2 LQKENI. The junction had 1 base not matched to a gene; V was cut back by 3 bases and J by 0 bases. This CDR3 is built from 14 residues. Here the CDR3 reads CASSPGLDQETQYF. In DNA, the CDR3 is TGTGCCAGCTCACCCGGACTAGACCAAGAGACCCAGTACTTC.

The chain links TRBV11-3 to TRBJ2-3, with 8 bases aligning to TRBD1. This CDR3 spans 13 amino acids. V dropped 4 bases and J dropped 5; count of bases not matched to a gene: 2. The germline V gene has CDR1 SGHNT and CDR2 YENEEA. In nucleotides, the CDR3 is TGTGCCAGCAGCTCTGGACAGGGAGATACGCAGTATTTT. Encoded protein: CASSSGQGDTQYF.

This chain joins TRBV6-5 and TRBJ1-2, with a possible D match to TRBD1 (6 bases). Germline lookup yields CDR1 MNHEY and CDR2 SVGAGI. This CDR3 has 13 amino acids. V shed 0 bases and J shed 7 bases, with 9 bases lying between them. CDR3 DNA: TGTGCCAGCAGTTACTCCGGACAGATTGGCTACACCTTC. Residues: CASSYSGQIGYTF.

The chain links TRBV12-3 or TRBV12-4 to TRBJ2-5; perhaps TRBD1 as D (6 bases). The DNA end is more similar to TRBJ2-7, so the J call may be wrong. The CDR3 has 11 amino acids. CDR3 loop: CASSRTVEQYF. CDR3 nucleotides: TGTGCCAGCAGTCGGACAGTCGAGCAGTACTTC.

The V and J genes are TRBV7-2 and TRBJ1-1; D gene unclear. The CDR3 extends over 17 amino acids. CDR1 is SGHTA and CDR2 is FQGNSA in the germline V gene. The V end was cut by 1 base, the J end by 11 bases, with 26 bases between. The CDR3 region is CASSLGPPVMGRTDAFF. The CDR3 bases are TGTGCCAGCAGCTTAGGCCCCCCCGTTATGGGGAGGACGGATGCTTTCTTT.

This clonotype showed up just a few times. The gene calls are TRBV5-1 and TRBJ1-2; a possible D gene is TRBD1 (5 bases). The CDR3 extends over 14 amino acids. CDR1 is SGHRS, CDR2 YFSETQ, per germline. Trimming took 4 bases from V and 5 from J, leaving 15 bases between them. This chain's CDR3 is CASSGRGDPYGYTF. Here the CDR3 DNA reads TGCGCCAGCAGCGGCCGGGGGGATCCGTATGGCTACACCTTC. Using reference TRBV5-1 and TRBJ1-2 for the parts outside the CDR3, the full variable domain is KAGVTQTPRYLIKTRGQQVTLSCSPISGHRSVSWYQQTPGQGLQFLFEYFSETQRNKGNFPGRFSGRQFSNSRSEMNVSTLELGDSALYLCASSGRGDPYGYTFGSGTRLTVV.

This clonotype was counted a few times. CDR3 coding DNA: TGTGCCAGCAGCCAAGTAGGAGGGTTCGGGAATGAGCAGTTCTTC. The encoded protein is CASSQVGGFGNEQFF. The chain carries TRBV14 and TRBJ2-1, with D possibly being TRBD2 (6 bases). This CDR3 region has 15 residues. With 1 base removed from V and 7 bases from J, the gap between germline ends came to 14 bases. From germline, CDR1 is SGHDN and CDR2 FVKESK.

The CDR3 spells CASSHGAGAQETQYF. The CDR3 region has the DNA TGCGCCAGCAGCCACGGGGCAGGGGCTCAAGAGACCCAGTACTTC. The chain has TRBV5-1 and TRBJ2-5, with a possible D match to TRBD1 (6 bases). V was pared by 4 bases and J by 2 bases, with 15 bases between. This CDR3 has 15 amino acids. CDR1 is SGHRS and CDR2 is YFSETQ in the germline V gene.

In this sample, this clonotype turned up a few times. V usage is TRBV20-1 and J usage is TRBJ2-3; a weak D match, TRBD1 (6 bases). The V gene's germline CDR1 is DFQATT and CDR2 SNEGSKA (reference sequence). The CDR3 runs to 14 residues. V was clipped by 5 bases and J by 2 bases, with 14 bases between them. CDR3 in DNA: TGCAGTGCTGAGGACAGAGTACTCACAGATACGCAGTATTTT. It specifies CSAEDRVLTDTQYF.